These 7 T cell receptor beta chains were sequenced from one sample in a study of T cell changes during pregnancy in multiple sclerosis. Generated by immunoSEQ multiplex PCR, the TCRdb table keeps only in-frame clones and is missing some. The profile shows tens of thousands of clones, about nine tenths of them singletons. Specimen: PBMCs, collected in the first trimester of pregnancy. These receptors were collected from a female donor in good health, serving as a control in a pregnancy study. Some clones in this sample may be carry-over from other donors' samples.

The chain is built from TRBV5-1 and TRBJ1-2; 7 bases fit TRBD1. V gave up 5 bases and J gave up 0 bases; unmatched junction bases: 7. The germline V gene encodes CDR1 SGHRS and CDR2 YFSETQ. The CDR3 contains 15 residues. DNA of the CDR3: TGCGCCAGCAGGACAGGGTCCCCAGCTAACTATGGCTACACCTTC. This sequence encodes CASRTGSPANYGYTF.

V gene TRBV6-1 combines with J gene TRBJ1-5, with 8 positions matching TRBD1. The germline V gene has CDR1 MNHNS and CDR2 SASEGT. The CDR3 runs 16 residues. After removal of 1 base from V and 9 bases from J, the junction contained 11 bases not matched to a gene. The CDR3 DNA is TGTGCCAGCAGTGAAGATGGGGGACAGGCGGCGTGGCCCCAGCATTTT. Its protein is CASSEDGGQAAWPQHF.

The chain employs TRBV5-4 and TRBJ2-5; D is undetermined. Trimming stripped 1 base from V and 4 bases from J, with 11 bases between. The germline gives CDR1 SGHNT, CDR2 YYREEE (reference sequence). The CDR3 length is 14 residues. CDR3 DNA: TGTGCCAGCAGCTTGCAGGTCACCGCAGAGACCCAGTACTTC. Protein: CASSLQVTAETQYF.

The chain recombines TRBV5-1 with TRBJ1-1, with 9 bases aligning to TRBD1. With 2 bases clipped from V and 5 bases from J, the junction kept 4 bases outside the gene matches. The germline V gene has CDR1 SGHRS and CDR2 YFSETQ. The CDR3 is 14 residues long. The CDR3, as DNA: TGCGCCAGCAGCTTCTTGACAGGGGGAACTGAAGCTTTCTTT. Residues: CASSFLTGGTEAFF.

This chain joins TRBV29-1 and TRBJ2-3; 7 nucleotides align to TRBD1. With 4 bases clipped from V and 2 bases from J, the junction kept 12 bases outside the gene matches. The CDR3 totals 16 residues. Germline V gene data show CDR1 as SQVTM and CDR2 as ANQGSEA. This CDR3 reads CSVARMTGFATDTQYF. In DNA, the CDR3 is TGCAGCGTTGCCCGCATGACAGGGTTCGCCACAGATACGCAGTATTTT.

The chain joins TRBV9 to TRBJ2-1; 9 nucleotides match TRBD2. The length of the CDR3 is 16 residues. Trimming cost V 4 bases and J 2 bases; bases outside gene matches: 7. Germline V gene data show CDR1 as SGDLS and CDR2 as YYNGEE. This CDR3 reads CASSQISGGPYNEQFF. The CDR3, as DNA: TGTGCCAGCAGCCAAATTAGCGGGGGACCCTACAATGAGCAGTTCTTC. The full variable domain, with the rest looked up from reference TRBV9 and TRBJ2-1, is DSGVTQTPKHLITATGQRVTLRCSPRSGDLSVYWYQQSLDQGLQFLIQYYNGEERAKGNILERFSAQQFPDLHSELNLSSLELGDSALYFCASSQISGGPYNEQFFGPGTRLTVL.

On this clone: At one end the junction does not follow the germline gene, possibly because of a read error. In DNA form, the CDR3 reads TGTGCCAGCAGTTCGACCCCTACAGGGCTATACGTGAATTTC. Translation gives CASSSTPTGLYVNF. The chain carries TRBV28 and TRBJ2-7, with D tentatively TRBD1 (6 bases). This CDR3 is 14 amino acids long. Looked up from germline, CDR1 is MDHEN and CDR2 is SYDVKM.